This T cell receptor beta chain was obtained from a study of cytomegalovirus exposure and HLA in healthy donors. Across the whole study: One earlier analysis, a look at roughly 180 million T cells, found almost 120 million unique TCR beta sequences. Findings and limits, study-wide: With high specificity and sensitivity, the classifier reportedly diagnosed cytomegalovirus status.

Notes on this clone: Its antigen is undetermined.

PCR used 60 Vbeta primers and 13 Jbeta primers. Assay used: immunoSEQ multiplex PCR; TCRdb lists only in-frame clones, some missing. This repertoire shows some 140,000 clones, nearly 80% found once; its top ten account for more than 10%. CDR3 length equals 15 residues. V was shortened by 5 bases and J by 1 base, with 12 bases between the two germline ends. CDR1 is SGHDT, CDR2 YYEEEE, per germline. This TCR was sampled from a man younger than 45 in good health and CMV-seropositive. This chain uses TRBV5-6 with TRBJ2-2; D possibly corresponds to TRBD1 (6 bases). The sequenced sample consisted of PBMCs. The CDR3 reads CASRPGQRNTGELFF. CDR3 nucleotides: TGTGCCAGCAGGCCGGGACAACGGAACACCGGGGAGCTGTTTTTT.